The clone carrying this T cell receptor beta chain was found once. Its cognate antigen is unknown. The sample is drawn from a study of T cell responses to AZD1222 COVID-19 vaccine. Study-wide results and caveats: Targets within unmutated variant regions were reportedly found for nearly half of spike-specific TCRs. Among vaccine-associated CD4 TCRs, coverage spanned spike, with dominance at 160-218 and 743-854. Donors, mostly white British, included more females; clonal diversity was possibly underestimated. All repertoire sampling was performed exclusively after the peak T cell response.

Trimming removed 4 bases at V and 3 bases at J, with 11 bases between. The germline V gene has CDR1 MNHEY and CDR2 SMNVEV (reference sequence). This CDR3 contains 14 residues. Sequenced by immunoSEQ multiplex PCR; TCRdb stores in-frame clones only, minus some. Altogether about 100,000 clones are present, 92% being singletons, with the ten largest covering over 1.5%. The sample was peripheral blood, taken on day 0 of AZD1222 vaccination. The clonotype comes from an adult in good health. The chain links TRBV27 to TRBJ2-3, with D possibly being TRBD1 (7 bases). CDR3 loop: CASSSRGETDTQYF. CDR3 sequence (DNA): TGTGCCAGCAGTTCCAGGGGGGAAACAGATACGCAGTATTTT.